The sequence of this TCR beta chain was determined in a study of T cell responses to AZD1222 COVID-19 vaccine. Profiling relied on immunoSEQ multiplex PCR, and the TCRdb table lists in-frame clones only, not all of them. Seen here are over 60,000 clones, 80% to 90% observed once, and the top ten hold nearly 25%. As regards this clone: Its antigen is currently unknown.

General study points: Sampled repertoires all dated from after the peak T cell response. Mostly white British, mostly female donors; authors suggested clonal diversity may be underestimated. Of spike-specific TCRs, nearly half reportedly target regions left unmutated in variants. Baseline serology detected seropositivity in only five or six AZD1222 recipients.

Trimming removed 4 bases at V and 2 bases at J, with 14 bases between. The length of the CDR3 is 16 residues. Germline values: CDR1 SGHTA, CDR2 FQGTGA. This chain uses TRBV7-3 with TRBJ2-2; D remains ambiguous. The sequence derives from an adult in good health. The sample here was peripheral blood, taken on day 0 of AZD1222 vaccination. This CDR3 is CASSSQTGLNTGELFF. The CDR3 DNA reads TGTGCCAGCAGCTCCCAGACCGGTCTTAACACCGGGGAGCTGTTTTTT. The whole variable domain, filled in from reference TRBV7-3 and TRBJ2-2, reads GAGVSQTPSNKVTEKGKYVELRCDPISGHTALYWYRQSLGQGPEFLIYFQGTGAADDSGLPNDRFFAVRPEGSVSTLKIQRTERGDSAVYLCASSSQTGLNTGELFFGEGSRLTVL.